These 11 T cell receptor beta chains were sequenced from one sample in a study of monozygotic twins with inflammatory bowel disease (dated by TCRdb to about 2019). Libraries came from 5' RACE. The run used an Illumina HiSeq 2500. After reprocessing by TCRdb, each CDR3 protein sequence is one entry, and no DNA is given. This sample's table contains about 160,000 distinct CDR3 sequences. The top ten clones comprise approximately 2.4% of the sample. The sequenced sample consisted of blood. These receptors all come from a human donor with ulcerative colitis or Crohn's disease, or a healthy co-twin of an affected twin (not recorded which).

The V and J genes are TRBV4-3 and TRBJ1-2; TCRdb gives TRBD1 as the D gene, but with no DNA this cannot be confirmed. The CDR3 sequence is 16 residues long. Per the germline V gene, CDR1 is LGHNA and CDR2 is YSLEER. CDR3: CASSQDPYPGPYGYTF.

The chain joins TRBV5-1 to TRBJ1-6; TCRdb returns TRBD1, unconfirmable since there is no DNA. Germline V gives CDR1 SGHRS, CDR2 YFSETQ. This CDR3 contains 14 residues. CDR3 in amino acids: CASSPREQNSPLHF.

The rearrangement joins TRBV9 to TRBJ2-7. The germline gives CDR1 SGDLS, CDR2 YYNGEE. The CDR3 length is 13 residues. The CDR3 sequence: CASSIEVGYEQYF.

This chain connects TRBV3-1 to TRBJ2-2; TCRdb indicates TRBD1, and absent DNA this call remains unverified. Per germline, CDR1 LGHDT and CDR2 YNNKEL (reference sequence). The CDR3 totals 14 residues. The CDR3 here is CASSQVGGTGELFF.

V gene TRBV7-9 combines with J gene TRBJ2-7; TCRdb names TRBD2, which stays unverified in the absence of DNA. Germline CDR1 SEHNR, CDR2 FQNEAQ (reference sequence). The CDR3 covers 15 residues. CDR3 sequence reads: CASSLISGREYEQYF.

The chain couples TRBV4-3 to TRBJ1-1. CDR3 length: 15 residues. Germline lookup yields CDR1 LGHNA and CDR2 YSLEER. CDR3 amino acids: CASSQDSGPNTEAFF.

The chain carries TRBV28 and TRBJ2-7. Germline V gives CDR1 MDHEN, CDR2 SYDVKM. The CDR3 is 14 residues long. The CDR3 region is CASIVDRGSYEQYF.

V and J are TRBV30 and TRBJ1-1. This CDR3 contains 14 residues. In germline, CDR1 is GTSNPN, CDR2 SVGIG (reference sequence). CDR3 amino acids: CAWSVYRLVPEAFF.

The V and J genes are TRBV7-9 and TRBJ1-6; with no DNA, the TCRdb D assignment of TRBD1 cannot be verified. This CDR3 region has 12 residues. The germline V gene has CDR1 SEHNR and CDR2 FQNEAQ (reference sequence). The CDR3 sequence: CASSLGGSPLHF.

The chain links TRBV5-1 to TRBJ2-7; TCRdb designates TRBD2, a call that cannot be tested without DNA. CDR1 is SGHRS and CDR2 is YFSETQ in the germline V gene. The CDR3 runs to 14 residues. CDR3 amino acids: CASSRTSGPNKQYF.

This chain uses TRBV12-3 or TRBV12-4 with TRBJ1-1. The CDR3 extends over 14 amino acids. CDR3 in amino acids: CASSFGNLNTEAFF.